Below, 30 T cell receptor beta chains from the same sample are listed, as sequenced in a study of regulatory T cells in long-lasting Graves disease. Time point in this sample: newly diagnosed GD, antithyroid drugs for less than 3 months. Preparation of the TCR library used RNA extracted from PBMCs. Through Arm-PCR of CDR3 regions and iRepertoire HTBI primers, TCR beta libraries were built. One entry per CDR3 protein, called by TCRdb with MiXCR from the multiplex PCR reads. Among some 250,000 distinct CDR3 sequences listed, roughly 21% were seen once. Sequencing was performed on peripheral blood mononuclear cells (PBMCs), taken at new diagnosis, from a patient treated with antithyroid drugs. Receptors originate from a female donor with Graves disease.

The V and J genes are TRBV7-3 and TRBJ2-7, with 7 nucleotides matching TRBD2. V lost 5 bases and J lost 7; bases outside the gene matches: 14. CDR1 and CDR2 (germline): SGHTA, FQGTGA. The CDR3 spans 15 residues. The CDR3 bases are TGTGCCAGCAGCGAGGGGTTGGGGGGGACGAAGGAGCAGTACTTC. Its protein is CASSEGLGGTKEQYF.

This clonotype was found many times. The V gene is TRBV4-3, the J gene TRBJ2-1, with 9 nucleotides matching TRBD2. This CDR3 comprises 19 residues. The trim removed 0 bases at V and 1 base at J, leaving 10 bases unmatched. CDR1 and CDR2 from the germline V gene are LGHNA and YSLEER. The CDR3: CASSQDWVRGRGSYNEQFF. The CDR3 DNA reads TGCGCCAGCAGCCAAGATTGGGTTCGCGGGAGGGGATCCTACAATGAGCAGTTCTTC.

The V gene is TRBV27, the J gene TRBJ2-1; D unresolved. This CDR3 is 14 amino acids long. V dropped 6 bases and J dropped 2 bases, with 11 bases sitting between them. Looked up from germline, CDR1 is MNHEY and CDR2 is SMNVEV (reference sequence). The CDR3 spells CASSARRAYNEQFF. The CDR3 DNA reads TGTGCCAGCAGCGCCCGTAGAGCCTACAATGAGCAGTTCTTC.

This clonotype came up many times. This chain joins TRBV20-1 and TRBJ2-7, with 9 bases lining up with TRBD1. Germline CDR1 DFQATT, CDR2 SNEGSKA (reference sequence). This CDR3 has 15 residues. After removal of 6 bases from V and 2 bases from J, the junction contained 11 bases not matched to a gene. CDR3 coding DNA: TGCAGTGCCAACGGGGGACAGGGAAGACCCTACGAGCAGTACTTC. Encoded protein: CSANGGQGRPYEQYF.

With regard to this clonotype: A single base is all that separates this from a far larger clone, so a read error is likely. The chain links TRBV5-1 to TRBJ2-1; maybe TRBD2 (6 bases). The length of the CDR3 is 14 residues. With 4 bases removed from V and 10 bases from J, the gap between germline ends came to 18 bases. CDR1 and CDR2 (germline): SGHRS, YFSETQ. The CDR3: CASSPSGDSYEQFF. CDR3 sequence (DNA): TGCGCCAGCAGCCCCTCGGGGGACTCCTACGAGCAGTTCTTC.

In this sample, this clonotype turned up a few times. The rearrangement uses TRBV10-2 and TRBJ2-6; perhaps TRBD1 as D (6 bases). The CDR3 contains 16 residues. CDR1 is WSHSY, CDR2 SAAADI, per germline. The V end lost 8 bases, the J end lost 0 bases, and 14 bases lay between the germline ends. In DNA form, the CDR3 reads TGCGCCAGCCGGGACACCCAGATCTCTGGGGCCAACGTCCTGACTTTC. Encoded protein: CASRDTQISGANVLTF.

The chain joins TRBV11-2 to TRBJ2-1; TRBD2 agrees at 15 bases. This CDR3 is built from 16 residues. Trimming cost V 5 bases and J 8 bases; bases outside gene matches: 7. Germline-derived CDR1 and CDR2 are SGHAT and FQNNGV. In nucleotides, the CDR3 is TGTGCCAGCAGCCATAGGACTAGCGGGAGGGTCGATGAGCAGTTCTTC. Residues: CASSHRTSGRVDEQFF.

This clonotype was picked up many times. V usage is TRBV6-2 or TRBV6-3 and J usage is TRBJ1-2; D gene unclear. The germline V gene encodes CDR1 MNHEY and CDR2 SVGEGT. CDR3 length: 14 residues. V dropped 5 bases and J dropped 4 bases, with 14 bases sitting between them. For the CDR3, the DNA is TGTGCCAGCAGTGCAGACATTCCTCCCTATGGCTACACCTTC. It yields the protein CASSADIPPYGYTF.

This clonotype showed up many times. The CDR3 DNA is TGTGCCAGCAGCTTGAAGTACAATGAGCAGTTCTTC. Its protein is CASSLKYNEQFF. V usage is TRBV5-5 and J usage is TRBJ2-1; unclear D gene. The V gene's germline CDR1 is SGHKS and CDR2 YYEKEE (reference sequence). This CDR3 region has 12 residues. V lost 1 base to trimming and J lost 4 bases, with 3 bases between them.

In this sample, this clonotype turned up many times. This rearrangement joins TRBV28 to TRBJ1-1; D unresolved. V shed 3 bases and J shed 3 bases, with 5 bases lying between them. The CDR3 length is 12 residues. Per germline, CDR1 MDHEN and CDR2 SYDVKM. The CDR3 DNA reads TGTGCCAGCAGTTTTGCTTACACTGAAGCTTTCTTT. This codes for CASSFAYTEAFF.

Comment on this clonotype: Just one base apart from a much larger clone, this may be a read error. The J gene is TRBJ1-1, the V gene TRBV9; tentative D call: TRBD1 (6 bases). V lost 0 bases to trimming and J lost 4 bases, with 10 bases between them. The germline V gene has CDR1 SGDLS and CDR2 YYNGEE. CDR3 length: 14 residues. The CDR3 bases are TGTGCCAGCAGCGTAGGGGGGCATGTCACTGAAGCTTTCTTT. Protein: CASSVGGHVTEAFF.

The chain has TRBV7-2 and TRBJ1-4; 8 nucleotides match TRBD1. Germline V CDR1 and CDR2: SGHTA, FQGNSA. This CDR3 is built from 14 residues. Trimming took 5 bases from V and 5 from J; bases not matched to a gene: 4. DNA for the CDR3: TGTGCCAGCAGCGCGGACAGGGTCAATGAAAAACTGTTTTTT. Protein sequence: CASSADRVNEKLFF.

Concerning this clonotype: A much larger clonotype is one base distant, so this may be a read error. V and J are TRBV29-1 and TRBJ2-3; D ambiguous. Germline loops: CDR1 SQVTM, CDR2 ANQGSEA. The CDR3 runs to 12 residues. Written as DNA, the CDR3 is TGCAGCGTTGAAGACCTCTCGGATACGCAGTGTTTT. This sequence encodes CSVEDLSDTQCF.

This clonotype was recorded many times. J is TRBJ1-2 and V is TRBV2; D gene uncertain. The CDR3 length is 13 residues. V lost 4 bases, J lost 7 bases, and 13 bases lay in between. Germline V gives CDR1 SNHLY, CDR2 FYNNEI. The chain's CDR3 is CASSAKMAVGYTF. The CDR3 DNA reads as TGTGCCAGCAGTGCAAAGATGGCAGTTGGCTACACCTTC.

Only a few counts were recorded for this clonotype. In DNA, the CDR3 is TGTGCCAGCAGTCAGATCCACGGGGGGGGAGCTTTCTTT. It encodes CASSQIHGGGAFF. The chain couples TRBV7-2 to TRBJ1-1, with D perhaps matching TRBD1 (5 bases). Germline CDR1 reads SGHTA; CDR2 reads FQGNSA. The length of the CDR3 is 13 residues. V was pared by 6 bases and J by 10 bases, with 18 bases between.

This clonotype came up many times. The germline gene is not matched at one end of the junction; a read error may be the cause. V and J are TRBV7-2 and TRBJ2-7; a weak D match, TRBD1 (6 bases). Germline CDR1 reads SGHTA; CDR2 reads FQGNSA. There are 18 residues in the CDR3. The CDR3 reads CASSHPGHTTLPSYEQYF. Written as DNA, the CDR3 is TGCGCCAGCAGCCACCCGGGACATACTACCTTACCGTCCTACGAGCAGTACTTC.

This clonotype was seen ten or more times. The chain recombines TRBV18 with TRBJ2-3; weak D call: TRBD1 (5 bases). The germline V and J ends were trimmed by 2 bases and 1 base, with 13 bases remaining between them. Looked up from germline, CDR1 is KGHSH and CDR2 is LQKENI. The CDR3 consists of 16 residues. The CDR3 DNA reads TGTGCCAGCTCACCATCAAGGGGTTGGGGCACAGATACGCAGTATTTT. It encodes CASSPSRGWGTDTQYF.

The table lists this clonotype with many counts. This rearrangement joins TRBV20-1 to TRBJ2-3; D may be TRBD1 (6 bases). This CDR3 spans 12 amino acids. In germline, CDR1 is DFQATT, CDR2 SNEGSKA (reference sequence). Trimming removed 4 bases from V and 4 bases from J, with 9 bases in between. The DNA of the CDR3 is TGCAGTGCTAACAGGGCAGCAGATACGCAGTATTTT. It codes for CSANRAADTQYF.

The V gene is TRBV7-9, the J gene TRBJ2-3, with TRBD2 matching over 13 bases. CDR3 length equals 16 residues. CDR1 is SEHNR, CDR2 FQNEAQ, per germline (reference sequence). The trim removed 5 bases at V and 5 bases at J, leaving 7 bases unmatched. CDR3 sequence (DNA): TGTGCCAGCAGCCCCCGGACTAGCGGGGGTGGAGATACGCAGTATTTT. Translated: CASSPRTSGGGDTQYF.

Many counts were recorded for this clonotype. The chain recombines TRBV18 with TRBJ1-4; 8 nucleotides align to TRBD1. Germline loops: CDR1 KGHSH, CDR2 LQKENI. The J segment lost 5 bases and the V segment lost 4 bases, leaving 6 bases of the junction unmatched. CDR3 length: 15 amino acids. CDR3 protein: CASSQQGAVNEKLFF. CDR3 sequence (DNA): TGTGCCAGCTCACAGCAGGGGGCCGTAAATGAAAAACTGTTTTTT.

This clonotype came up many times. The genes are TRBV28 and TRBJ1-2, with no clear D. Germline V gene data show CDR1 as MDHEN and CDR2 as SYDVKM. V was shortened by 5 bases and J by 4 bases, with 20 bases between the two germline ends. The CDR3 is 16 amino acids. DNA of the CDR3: TGTGCCAGCAGTACAAGAAGTGGCACTCGGACCTATGGCTACACCTTC. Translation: CASSTRSGTRTYGYTF.

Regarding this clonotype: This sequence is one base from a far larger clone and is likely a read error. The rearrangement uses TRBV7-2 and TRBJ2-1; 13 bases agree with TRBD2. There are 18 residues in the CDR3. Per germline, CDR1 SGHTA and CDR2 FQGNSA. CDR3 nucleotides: TGTGCCAGCAGTACACTAGCGGGGGGGCCGAGGTCCTACAATGAGCGGTTCTTC. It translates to CASSTLAGGPRSYNERFF. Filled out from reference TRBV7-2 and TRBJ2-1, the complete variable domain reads GAGVSQSPSNKVTEKGKDVELRCDPISGHTALYWYRQSLGQGLEFLIYFQGNSAPDKSGLPSDRFSAERTGGSVSTLTIQRTQQEDSAVYLCASSTLAGGPRSYNERFFGPGTRLTVL.

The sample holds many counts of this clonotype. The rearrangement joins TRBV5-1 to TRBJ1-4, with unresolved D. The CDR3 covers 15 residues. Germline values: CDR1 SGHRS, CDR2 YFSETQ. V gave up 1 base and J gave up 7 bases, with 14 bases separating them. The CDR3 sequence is CASSLMGQLAEKLFF. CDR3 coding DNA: TGCGCCAGCAGCTTGATGGGTCAACTGGCTGAAAAACTGTTTTTT.

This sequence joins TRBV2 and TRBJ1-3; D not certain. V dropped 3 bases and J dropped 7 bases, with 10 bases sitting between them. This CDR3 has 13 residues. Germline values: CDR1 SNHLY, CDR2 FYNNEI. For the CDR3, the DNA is TGTGCCAGCAGTGAGGACCTTGGGAACACCATATATTTT. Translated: CASSEDLGNTIYF.

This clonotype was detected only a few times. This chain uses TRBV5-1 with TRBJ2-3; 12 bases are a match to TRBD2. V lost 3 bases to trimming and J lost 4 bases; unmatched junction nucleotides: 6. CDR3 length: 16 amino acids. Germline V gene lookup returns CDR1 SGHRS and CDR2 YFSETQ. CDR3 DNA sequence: TGCGCCAGCAGCTCCGGACTAGCGGGGACTCCAGATACGCAGTATTTT. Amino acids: CASSSGLAGTPDTQYF.

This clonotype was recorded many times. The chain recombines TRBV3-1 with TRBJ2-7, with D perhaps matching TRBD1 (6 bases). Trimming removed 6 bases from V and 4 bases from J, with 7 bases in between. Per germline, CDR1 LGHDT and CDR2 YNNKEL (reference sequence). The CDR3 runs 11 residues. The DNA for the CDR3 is TGTGCCAGCAGAACAGGGTACGAGCAGTACTTC. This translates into CASRTGYEQYF.

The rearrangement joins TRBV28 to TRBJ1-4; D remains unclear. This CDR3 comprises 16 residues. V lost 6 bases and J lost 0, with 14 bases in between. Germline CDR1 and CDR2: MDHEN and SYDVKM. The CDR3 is CASRRHRRSTNEKLFF. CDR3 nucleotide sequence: TGTGCCAGCAGGCGTCATCGGCGTTCAACTAATGAAAAACTGTTTTTT.

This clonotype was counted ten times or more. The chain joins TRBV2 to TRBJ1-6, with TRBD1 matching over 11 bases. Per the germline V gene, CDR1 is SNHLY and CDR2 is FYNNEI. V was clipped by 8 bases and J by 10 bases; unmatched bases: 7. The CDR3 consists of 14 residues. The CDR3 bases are TGTGCCAGCCGAGCTCGGGACAGGGGGTCACCCCTCCACTTT. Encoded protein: CASRARDRGSPLHF.

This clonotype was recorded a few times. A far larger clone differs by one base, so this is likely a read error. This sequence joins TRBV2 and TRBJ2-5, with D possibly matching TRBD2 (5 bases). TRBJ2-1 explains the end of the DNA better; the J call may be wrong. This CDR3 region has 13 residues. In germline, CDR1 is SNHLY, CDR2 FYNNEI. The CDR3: CARSTRRNNEQFF. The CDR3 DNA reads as TGTGCCCGCTCAACCCGGAGGAACAATGAGCAGTTCTTC.

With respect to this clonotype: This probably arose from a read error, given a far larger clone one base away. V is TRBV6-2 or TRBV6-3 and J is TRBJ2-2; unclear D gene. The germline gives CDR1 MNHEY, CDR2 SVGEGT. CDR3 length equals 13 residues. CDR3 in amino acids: CAGRPRTTGELFF. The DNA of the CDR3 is TGTGCCGGCAGGCCGAGGACCACCGGGGAGCTGTTTTTT.